The 6 T cell receptor beta chains below were found in one sample sequenced in a study of cytomegalovirus exposure and HLA in healthy donors. The PCR employed 60 Vbeta primers together with 13 Jbeta primers. Libraries were prepared by immunoSEQ multiplex PCR; TCRdb keeps only in-frame clonotypes and omits some of them. The sample lists more than 70,000 clones, about 70% occurring once. Specimen: PBMCs. Receptor source: a man aged 40-49 years in good health and CMV-seropositive.

In this sample, this clone turned up a few times. CDR3 loop: CASTSRGDQPQHF. CDR3 in DNA: TGTGCCAGTACCTCGCGGGGAGATCAGCCCCAGCATTTT. V usage is TRBV19 and J usage is TRBJ1-5; D unresolved. Germline V gene data show CDR1 as LNHDA and CDR2 as SQIVND (reference sequence). The CDR3 contains 13 residues. V gave up 7 bases and J gave up 5 bases, with 12 bases separating them.

The chain couples TRBV7-8 to TRBJ2-1; D is unclear. The germline gives CDR1 SGHVS, CDR2 FQNEAQ. CDR3 length: 12 residues. The V gene lost 4 bases and the J gene lost 8 bases, with 9 bases spanning the gap. CDR3 sequence reads: CASSSEPDEQFF. The CDR3 DNA reads as TGTGCCAGCAGCTCGGAGCCGGATGAGCAGTTCTTC.

CDR3 residues: CSVGMTGDSYEQYF. The CDR3 DNA sequence: TGCAGCGTTGGAATGACAGGGGATTCCTACGAGCAGTACTTC. The chain recombines TRBV29-1 with TRBJ2-7; TRBD1 agrees at 8 bases. This CDR3 spans 14 amino acids. The germline gives CDR1 SQVTM, CDR2 ANQGSEA. V shed 4 bases, J shed 1 base, and the junction held 6 bases outside the gene matches.

The CDR3: CACPWEEKLFF. The DNA of the CDR3 is TGTGCCTGCCCCTGGGAGGAAAAACTGTTTTTT. J is TRBJ1-4 and V is TRBV30; D not resolved. The CDR3 is 11 residues long. The germline gives CDR1 GTSNPN, CDR2 SVGIG (reference sequence). V shed 6 bases and J shed 8 bases, with 10 bases lying between them.

The chain is built from TRBV6-6 and TRBJ1-4; a possible D gene is TRBD1 (6 bases). CDR1 is MNHNY, CDR2 SVGAGI, per germline (reference sequence). The CDR3 has 14 residues. Trimming shortened V by 6 bases and J by 5 bases, and 13 bases separated the two germline ends. CDR3 sequence reads: CASRLDSMNEKLFF. The CDR3 coding sequence is TGTGCCAGCAGACTGGACAGCATGAATGAAAAACTGTTTTTT.

The CDR3 bases are TGTGCCAGCAGCAACCAAGAGACCCAGTACTTC. Residues: CASSNQETQYF. The chain couples TRBV28 to TRBJ2-5, with no clear D. There are 11 residues in the CDR3. Germline V CDR1 and CDR2: MDHEN, SYDVKM. With 6 bases removed from V and 0 bases from J, the gap between germline ends came to 2 bases.